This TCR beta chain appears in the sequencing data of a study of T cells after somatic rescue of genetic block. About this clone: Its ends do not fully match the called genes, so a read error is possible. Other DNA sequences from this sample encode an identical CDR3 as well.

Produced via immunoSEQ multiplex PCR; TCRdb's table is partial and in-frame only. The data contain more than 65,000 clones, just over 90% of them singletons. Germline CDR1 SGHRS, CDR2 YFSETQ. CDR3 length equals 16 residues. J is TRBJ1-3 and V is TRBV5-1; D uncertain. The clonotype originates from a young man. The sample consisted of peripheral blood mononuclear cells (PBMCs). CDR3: CASSFSSLASGNTIYF. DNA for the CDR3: TGCGCCAGCAGCTTCAGCAGCCTAGCCTCTGGAAACACTATATATTTT. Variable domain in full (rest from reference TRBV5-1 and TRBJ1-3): KAGVTQTPRYLIKTRGQQVTLSCSPISGHRSVSWYQQTPGQGLQFLFEYFSETQRNKGNFPGRFSGRQFSNSRSEMNVSTLELGDSALYLCASSFSSLASGNTIYFGEGSWLTVV.